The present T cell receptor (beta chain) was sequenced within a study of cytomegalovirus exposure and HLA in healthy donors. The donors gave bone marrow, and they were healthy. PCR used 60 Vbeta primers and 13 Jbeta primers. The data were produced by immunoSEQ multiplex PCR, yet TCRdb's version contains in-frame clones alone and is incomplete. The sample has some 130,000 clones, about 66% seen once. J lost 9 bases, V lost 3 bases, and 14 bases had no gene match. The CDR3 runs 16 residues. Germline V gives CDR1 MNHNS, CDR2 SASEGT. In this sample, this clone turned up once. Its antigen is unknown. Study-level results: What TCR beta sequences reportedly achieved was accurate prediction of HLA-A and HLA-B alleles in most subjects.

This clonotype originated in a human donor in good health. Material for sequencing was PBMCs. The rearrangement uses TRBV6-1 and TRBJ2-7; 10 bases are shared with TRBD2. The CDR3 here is CASSDPRGSGRAMQYF. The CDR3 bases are TGTGCCAGCAGTGATCCACGAGGAAGCGGGAGGGCCATGCAGTACTTC.